These 15 T cell receptor beta chains were sequenced from one sample in a study of beta chain features in type 1 diabetes. All of the isolated RNA was reverse transcribed, so expressed TCRB transcripts were sequenced. Produced via immunoSEQ multiplex PCR; TCRdb's table is partial and in-frame only. The repertoire holds 300,000 to 450,000 clones, with around a fifth as singletons. The sequenced sample was naive CD4+ T cells from blood. These receptors all stem from a woman aged 18 to 35 in good health.

This clone was observed a few times. The CDR3 coding sequence is TGCAGCGTGGTGGCGACAGGGACCTACGAGCAGTACTTC. It codes for CSVVATGTYEQYF. This chain links TRBV29-1 with TRBJ2-7; TRBD1 matches 7 bases. With 6 bases clipped from V and 2 bases from J, the junction kept 7 bases outside the gene matches. Germline CDR1 reads SQVTM; CDR2 reads ANQGSEA. The CDR3 contains 13 residues.

This clone appeared a few times. The chain has TRBV2 and TRBJ2-3; 7 nucleotides match TRBD1. With V trimmed by 6 bases and J by 0 bases, 3 bases remained unmatched. This CDR3 has 14 residues. Per the germline V gene, CDR1 is SNHLY and CDR2 is FYNNEI. This CDR3 is CASRAQGSTDTQYF. CDR3 DNA sequence: TGTGCCAGCAGAGCACAGGGGAGCACAGATACGCAGTATTTT.

This clone was counted a few times. The chain is built from TRBV7-2 and TRBJ1-6; 8 nucleotides match TRBD1. Trimming cost V 0 bases and J 7 bases; bases outside gene matches: 5. The CDR3 is made up of 16 amino acids. Germline V CDR1 and CDR2: SGHTA, FQGNSA. The CDR3 loop is CASSLAPQGANSPLHF. The DNA for the CDR3 is TGTGCCAGCAGCTTAGCGCCGCAGGGGGCGAATTCACCCCTCCACTTT. Variable domain in full (rest from reference TRBV7-2 and TRBJ1-6): GAGVSQSPSNKVTEKGKDVELRCDPISGHTALYWYRQSLGQGLEFLIYFQGNSAPDKSGLPSDRFSAERTGGSVSTLTIQRTQQEDSAVYLCASSLAPQGANSPLHFGNGTRLTVT.

This sequence joins TRBV4-1 and TRBJ2-2; 7 nucleotides align to TRBD1. The germline gives CDR1 MGHRA, CDR2 YSYEKL. The trim removed 4 bases at V and 1 base at J, leaving 6 bases unmatched. This CDR3 region has 16 residues. CDR3 sequence (DNA): TGCGCCAGCAGCCCTCGACAGGGATTGAACACCGGGGAGCTGTTTTTT. Translating gives CASSPRQGLNTGELFF.

The chain uses TRBV5-1 and TRBJ2-1; TRBD1 agrees at 7 bases. Trimming cost V 1 base and J 4 bases; bases outside gene matches: 5. CDR1 SGHRS and CDR2 YFSETQ come from the germline V gene. CDR3 length equals 15 residues. Here the CDR3 reads CASSLRQGVYNEQFF. CDR3 DNA: TGCGCCAGCAGCTTGAGGCAGGGGGTATACAATGAGCAGTTCTTC.

In DNA, the CDR3 is TGTGCCAGCAGCTTTTGGTCTTCAGCGGTTGTTCGGAATGAGCAGTTCTTC. It specifies CASSFWSSAVVRNEQFF. The chain links TRBV11-2 to TRBJ2-1, with D possibly TRBD2 on 5 matching bases. The CDR3 extends over 17 amino acids. V lost 3 bases and J lost 7, with 22 bases in between. CDR1 and CDR2 (germline): SGHAT, FQNNGV.

CDR3 residues: CASSVAETDTQYF. CDR3 nucleotides: TGTGCCAGCAGCGTTGCGGAGACAGATACGCAGTATTTT. The chain links TRBV9 to TRBJ2-3; D gene uncertain. The germline CDR1 and CDR2 sequences are SGDLS and YYNGEE. V was trimmed by 2 bases and J by 3 bases, leaving 7 bases between them. This CDR3 comprises 13 residues.

This clone has just a few counts. V gene TRBV29-1 combines with J gene TRBJ2-3, with 8 nucleotides matching TRBD1. Germline trimming cut 6 bases from V and 9 bases from J; bases unmatched to any gene: 11. Germline V gives CDR1 SQVTM, CDR2 ANQGSEA. The CDR3 extends over 13 amino acids. The CDR3 DNA is TGCAGCGTAGGGAGGACAGGGTCCAACACGCAGTATTTT. Protein product: CSVGRTGSNTQYF.

The chain has TRBV9 and TRBJ2-1; D might be TRBD1 (6 bases). V lost 0 bases and J 0 bases, leaving 10 bases between the germline ends. CDR3 length equals 16 residues. Looked up from germline, CDR1 is SGDLS and CDR2 is YYNGEE. The CDR3 reads CASSVGADSSYNEQFF. CDR3 sequence (DNA): TGTGCCAGCAGCGTAGGAGCGGACAGCTCCTACAATGAGCAGTTCTTC.

Only a few counts were recorded for this clone. The chain joins TRBV9 to TRBJ2-3, with D tentatively TRBD2 (5 bases). The germline V gene has CDR1 SGDLS and CDR2 YYNGEE. The V gene lost 4 bases and the J gene lost 3 bases, with 9 bases spanning the gap. CDR3 size: 13 residues. CDR3 nucleotides: TGTGCCAGCAGCTCTACTAGAACAGATACGCAGTATTTT. Translating gives CASSSTRTDTQYF.

This clone was counted once. The genes are TRBV7-2 and TRBJ2-7; 9 nucleotides line up with TRBD1. Germline V gene lookup returns CDR1 SGHTA and CDR2 FQGNSA. The CDR3 has 14 residues. The V segment lost 4 bases and the J segment 5 bases; nucleotides outside the gene matches: 6. The chain's CDR3 is CASSSWTGANEQYF. Here the CDR3 DNA reads TGTGCCAGCAGCTCCTGGACAGGGGCCAACGAGCAGTACTTC.

V is TRBV30 and J is TRBJ1-1, with D uncertain. Trimming stripped 0 bases from V and 4 bases from J, with 9 bases between. Germline CDR1 is GTSNPN and CDR2 is SVGIG (reference sequence). There are 13 residues in the CDR3. The CDR3 is CAWSVRRSTEAFF. Here the CDR3 DNA reads TGTGCCTGGAGTGTAAGGAGAAGCACTGAAGCTTTCTTT.

The chain has TRBV5-1 and TRBJ2-1, with a tentative D call TRBD2 (6 bases). The CDR3 contains 17 residues. The germline V gene has CDR1 SGHRS and CDR2 YFSETQ. V lost 0 bases and J lost 1, with 14 bases in between. The CDR3 DNA reads TGCGCCAGCAGCTTGGCCCTAGGAAGCGGGTCCTACAATGAGCAGTTCTTC. It yields the protein CASSLALGSGSYNEQFF.

This clone appeared a few times. The J gene is TRBJ1-6, the V gene TRBV5-1; D unclear. Germline assignment: CDR1 SGHRS and CDR2 YFSETQ. This CDR3 spans 13 amino acids. V lost 7 bases to trimming and J lost 7 bases, with 12 bases between them. The CDR3 DNA reads as TGCGCCAGCGCCCTCCTACTCAATTCACCCCTCCACTTT. Its protein is CASALLLNSPLHF.

This clone was seen a handful of times. The chain has TRBV25-1 and TRBJ2-7, with TRBD1 matching over 8 bases. In germline, CDR1 is MGHDK, CDR2 SYGVNS. This CDR3 spans 14 amino acids. The J segment lost 0 bases and the V segment lost 4 bases, leaving 2 bases of the junction unmatched. This CDR3 is CASSGQGASYEQYF. The CDR3 DNA sequence: TGTGCCAGCAGTGGGCAGGGGGCCTCCTACGAGCAGTACTTC.